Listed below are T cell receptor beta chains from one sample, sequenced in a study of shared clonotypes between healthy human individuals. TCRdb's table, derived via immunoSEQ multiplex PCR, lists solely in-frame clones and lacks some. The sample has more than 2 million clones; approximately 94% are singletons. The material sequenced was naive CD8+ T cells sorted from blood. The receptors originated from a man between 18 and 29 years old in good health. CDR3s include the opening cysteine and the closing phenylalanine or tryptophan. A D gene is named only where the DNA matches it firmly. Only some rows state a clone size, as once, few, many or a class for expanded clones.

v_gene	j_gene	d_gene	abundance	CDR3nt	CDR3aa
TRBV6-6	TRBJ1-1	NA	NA	TGTGCCAGCAGCGCGAGGGAGGGGTCTAACACTGAAGCTTTCTTT	CASSAREGSNTEAFF
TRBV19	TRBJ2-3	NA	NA	TGTGCCAGTAGTATAGATCTCGAGACATTCGTCGCAGATACGCAGTATTTT	CASSIDLETFVADTQYF
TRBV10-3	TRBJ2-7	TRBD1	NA	TGTGCCATCAGTGATATCCGGGACAGGGGCTACGAGCAGTACTTC	CAISDIRDRGYEQYF
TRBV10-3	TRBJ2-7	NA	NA	TGTGCCATCAGTGAGCCGACAGAAGGCGAGCAGTACTTC	CAISEPTEGEQYF
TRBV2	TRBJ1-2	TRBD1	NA	TGTGCCAGCAGAGCTGACAGGGAGGGGGAAAGCTATGGCTACACCTTC	CASRADREGESYGYTF
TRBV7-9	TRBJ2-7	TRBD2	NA	TGTGCCAGCAGCTTAGGAAGCGGGAGGGCTTACGAGCAGTACTTC	CASSLGSGRAYEQYF
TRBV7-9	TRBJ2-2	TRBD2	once	TGTGCCAGCAGCTCCGCCCTAGCGGGAGTACTCACCGGGGAGCTGTTTTTT	CASSSALAGVLTGELFF
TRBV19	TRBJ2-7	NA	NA	TGTGCCAGTAGTATGTTATGGGGATACGAGCAGTACTTC	CASSMLWGYEQYF
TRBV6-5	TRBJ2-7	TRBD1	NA	TGTGCCAGCAGAACGATTGGGACAGGGGGACCCGAGCAGTACTTC	CASRTIGTGGPEQYF
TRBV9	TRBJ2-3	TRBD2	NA	TGTGCCAGCTCCACTAGCGCCCCTAGCACAGATACGCAGTATTTT	CASSTSAPSTDTQYF
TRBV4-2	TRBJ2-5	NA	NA	TGTGCCAGCAGCCAAGAAGGGTACCAAGAGACCCAGTACTTC	CASSQEGYQETQYF
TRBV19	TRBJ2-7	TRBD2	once	TGTGCCAGTAGTATAGGTTTCGGGACTAGCGACGAGCAGTACTTC	CASSIGFGTSDEQYF
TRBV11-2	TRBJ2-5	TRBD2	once	TGTGCCAGCAGCTGGGGACTAGCGGGAGGCGGGGGAGAGACCCAGTACTTC	CASSWGLAGGGGETQYF
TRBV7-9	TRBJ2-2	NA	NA	TGTGCCAGCAGCCAAAACGGCGGCACCGGGGAGCTGTTTTTT	CASSQNGGTGELFF
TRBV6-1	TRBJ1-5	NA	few	TGTGCCAGCAGTGGGGTTTCCAGTCAGCCCCAGCATTTT	CASSGVSSQPQHF
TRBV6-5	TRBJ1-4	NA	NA	TGTGCCAGCAGTTACTCGGACGGGGCAACTAATGAAAAACTGTTTTTT	CASSYSDGATNEKLFF
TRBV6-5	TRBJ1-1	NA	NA	TGTGCCAGCAGTACGGGGACTGAAGCTTTCTTT	CASSTGTEAFF
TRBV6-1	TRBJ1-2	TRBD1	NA	TGTGCCAGCAGAGAAAGGACAGGGGCCTATGGCTACACCTTC	CASRERTGAYGYTF
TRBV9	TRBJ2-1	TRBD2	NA	TGTGCCAGCAGCGGTTCAACTAGCGGGAGTCTCCATGAGCAGTTCTTC	CASSGSTSGSLHEQFF
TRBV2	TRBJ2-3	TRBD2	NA	TGTGCCAGCACGACCTCGAACGCGGGGGGGTGGGATACGCAGTATTTT	CASTTSNAGGWDTQYF
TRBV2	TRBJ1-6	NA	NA	TGTGCCAGCAGTCCCACAGGGAGTTCACCCCTCCACTTT	CASSPTGSSPLHF
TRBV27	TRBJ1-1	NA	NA	TGTGCCAGCAGTTTAATTGGGTCCGAAACTGAAGCTTTCTTT	CASSLIGSETEAFF
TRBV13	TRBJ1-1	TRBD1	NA	TGTGCCAGCAGCCCGCGGAGGGGGCTCGCTGAAGCTTTCTTT	CASSPRRGLAEAFF
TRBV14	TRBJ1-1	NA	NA	TGTGCCAGCAGCCAAGGTGATGGAACTGAAGCTTTCTTT	CASSQGDGTEAFF
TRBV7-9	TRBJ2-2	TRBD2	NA	TGTGCCAGCAGCACCGTCCGGGGGGGTGTCGGGGAGCTGTTTTTT	CASSTVRGGVGELFF
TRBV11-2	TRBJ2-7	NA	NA	TGTGCCAGCAGCCATTGGGACATCCGCCCCTACGAGCAGTACTTC	CASSHWDIRPYEQYF
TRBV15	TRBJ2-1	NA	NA	TGTGCCACCAGCAGACCTGACGGTGATGAGCAGTTCTTC	CATSRPDGDEQFF
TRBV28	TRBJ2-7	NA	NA	TGTGCCAGCAGTTTCAACAGGGTAGTCTACGAGCAGTACTTC	CASSFNRVVYEQYF
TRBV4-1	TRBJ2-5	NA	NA	TGCGCCAGCAGCCAAAAACTTTCGTACCAAGAGACCCAGTACTTC	CASSQKLSYQETQYF
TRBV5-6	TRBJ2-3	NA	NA	TGTGCCAGCAGCGACACGCGAGGCACAGATACGCAGTATTTT	CASSDTRGTDTQYF
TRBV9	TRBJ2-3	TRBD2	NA	TGTGCCAGCAGCACTTCCGGAGCGGGACTGACAGATACGCAGTATTTT	CASSTSGAGLTDTQYF
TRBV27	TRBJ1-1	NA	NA	TGTGCCAGCAGTACCGCGAGGGGGGACACTGAAGCTTTCTTT	CASSTARGDTEAFF
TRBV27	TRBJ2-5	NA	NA	TGTGCCAGCACCCCCCAGGGCACCCAAGAGACCCAGTACTTC	CASTPQGTQETQYF
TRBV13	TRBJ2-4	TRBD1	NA	TGTGCCAGCAGCCATTACAGGGGGCCGAACATTCAGTACTTC	CASSHYRGPNIQYF
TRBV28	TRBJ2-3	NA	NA	TGTGCCAGCAGTCCACGGGACCTGAGCACAGATACGCAGTATTTT	CASSPRDLSTDTQYF
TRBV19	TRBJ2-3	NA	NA	TGTGCCAGTAGTATCTTGGGAGGAGATACGCAGTATTTT	CASSILGGDTQYF
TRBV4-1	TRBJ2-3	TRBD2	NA	TGCGCCAGCAGCCAAGACCCTCTAGCGGGAGAGGCCGATACGCAGTATTTT	CASSQDPLAGEADTQYF
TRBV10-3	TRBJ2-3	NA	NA	TGTGCCATCAGTGAGGGGCGACTAACAGATACGCAGTATTTT	CAISEGRLTDTQYF
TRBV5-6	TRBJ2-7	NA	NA	TGTGCCAGCAGCTTGGCCGCACAGGGCTACGAGCAGTACTTC	CASSLAAQGYEQYF
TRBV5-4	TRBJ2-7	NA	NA	TGTGCCAGCAGCTTGCATGGCGGAACTCCTAGGGAGCAGTACTTC	CASSLHGGTPREQYF
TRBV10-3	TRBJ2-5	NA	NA	TGTGCCATCCTCCAAGGAGAGACCCAGTACTTC	CAILQGETQYF
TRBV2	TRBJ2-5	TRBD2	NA	TGCGGCGCCAGACTAGCGGGCCAAGAGACCCAGTACTTC	CGARLAGQETQYF
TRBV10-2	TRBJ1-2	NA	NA	TGCGCCAGCAGTGAATTCAGGGTAAAGGGCTACACCTTC	CASSEFRVKGYTF
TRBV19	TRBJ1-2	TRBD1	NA	TGTGCCAGTAGTGCACGACAGGGGGCCGTCATGAGCTATGGCTACACCTTC	CASSARQGAVMSYGYTF
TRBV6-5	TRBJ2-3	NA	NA	TGTGCCAGCACTCCAGTGGGTCGGGGTGCAGATACGCAGTATTTT	CASTPVGRGADTQYF
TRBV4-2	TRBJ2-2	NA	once	TGTGCCAGCAGCCGACTTCTAGAGGGGGCGAACACCGGGGAGCTGTTTTTT	CASSRLLEGANTGELFF
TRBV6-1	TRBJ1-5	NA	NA	TGTGCCAGCAGGCGGGTAGGGGGTCAGCCCCAGCATTTT	CASRRVGGQPQHF
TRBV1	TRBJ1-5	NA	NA	TGCACCAGCAGCCACGGCGTCGTACTAGCCCCAGGGCCCCAGCATTTT	CTSSHGVVLAPGPQHF
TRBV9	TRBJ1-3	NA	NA	TGTGCCAGCAGCGCCCCCGGTGTTGGGGCTTCTGGAAACACCATATATTTT	CASSAPGVGASGNTIYF
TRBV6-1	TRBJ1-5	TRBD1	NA	TGTGCCAGCAGTGAGGGGACAGGGAGTAGCAATCAGCCCCAGCATTTT	CASSEGTGSSNQPQHF
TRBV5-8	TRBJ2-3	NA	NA	TGTGCCAGCAGCCATGCCCCCAATACGCAGTATTTT	CASSHAPNTQYF
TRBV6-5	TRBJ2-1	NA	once	TGTGCCAGCAGTTACACTCTATCGACAGACAATGAGCAGTTCTTC	CASSYTLSTDNEQFF
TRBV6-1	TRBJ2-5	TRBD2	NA	TGTGCCAGCAGTGAGACTAGCGGGAGCCGGGAAGGGAAGACCCAGTACTTC	CASSETSGSREGKTQYF